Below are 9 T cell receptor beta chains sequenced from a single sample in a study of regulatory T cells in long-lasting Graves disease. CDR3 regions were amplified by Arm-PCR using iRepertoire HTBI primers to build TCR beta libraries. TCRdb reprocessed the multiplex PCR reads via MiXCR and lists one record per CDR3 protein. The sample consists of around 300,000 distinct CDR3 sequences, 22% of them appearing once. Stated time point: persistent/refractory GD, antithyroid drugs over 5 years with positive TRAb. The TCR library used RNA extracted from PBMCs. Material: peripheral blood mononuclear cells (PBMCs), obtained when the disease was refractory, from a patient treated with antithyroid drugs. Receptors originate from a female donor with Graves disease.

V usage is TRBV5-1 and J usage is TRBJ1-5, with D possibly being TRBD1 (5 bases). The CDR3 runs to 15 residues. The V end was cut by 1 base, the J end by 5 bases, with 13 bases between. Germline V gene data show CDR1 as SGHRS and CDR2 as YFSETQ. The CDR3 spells CASSLLPGSHQPQHF. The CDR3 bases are TGCGCCAGCAGCTTGCTTCCAGGGTCCCATCAGCCCCAGCATTTT.

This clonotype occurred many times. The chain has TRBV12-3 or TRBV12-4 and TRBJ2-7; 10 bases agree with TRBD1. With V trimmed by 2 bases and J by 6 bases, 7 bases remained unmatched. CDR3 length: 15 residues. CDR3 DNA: TGTGCCAGCAGTTTACGCGGGACAGGGGTTTCCGAGCAGTACTTC. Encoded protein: CASSLRGTGVSEQYF.

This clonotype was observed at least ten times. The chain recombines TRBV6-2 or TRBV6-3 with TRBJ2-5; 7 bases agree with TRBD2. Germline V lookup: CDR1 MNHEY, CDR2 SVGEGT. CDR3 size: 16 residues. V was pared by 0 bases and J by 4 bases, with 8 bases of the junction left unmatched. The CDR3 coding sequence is TGTGCCAGCAGTTACTCGAGGGCGGGAGTGGTAGAGACCCAGTACTTC. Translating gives CASSYSRAGVVETQYF.

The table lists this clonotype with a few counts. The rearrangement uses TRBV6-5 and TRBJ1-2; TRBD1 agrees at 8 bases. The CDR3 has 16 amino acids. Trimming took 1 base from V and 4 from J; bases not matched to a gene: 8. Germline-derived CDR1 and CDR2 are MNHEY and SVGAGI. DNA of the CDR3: TGTGCCAGCAGTTACTTCCAGGGGGCGGCCGGCTATGGCTACACCTTC. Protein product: CASSYFQGAAGYGYTF.

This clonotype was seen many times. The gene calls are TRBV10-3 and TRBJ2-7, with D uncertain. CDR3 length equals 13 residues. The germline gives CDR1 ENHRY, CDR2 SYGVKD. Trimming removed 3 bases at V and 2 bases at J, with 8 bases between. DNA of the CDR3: TGTGCCATCAGTGAAAGGCCTACCTACGAGCAGTACTTC. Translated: CAISERPTYEQYF.

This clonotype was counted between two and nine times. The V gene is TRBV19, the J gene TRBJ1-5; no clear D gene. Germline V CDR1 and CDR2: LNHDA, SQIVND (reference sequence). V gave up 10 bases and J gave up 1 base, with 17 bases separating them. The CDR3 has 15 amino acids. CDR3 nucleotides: TGTGCCACCCGAGGAAGGGCAGAGAGCAATCAGCCCCAGCATTTT. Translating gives CATRGRAESNQPQHF.

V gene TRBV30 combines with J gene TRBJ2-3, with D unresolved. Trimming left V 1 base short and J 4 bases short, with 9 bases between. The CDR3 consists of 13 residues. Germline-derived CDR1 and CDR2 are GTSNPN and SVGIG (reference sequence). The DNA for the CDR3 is TGTGCCTGGAGTGATAGTATGGCAGATACGCAGTATTTT. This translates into CAWSDSMADTQYF.

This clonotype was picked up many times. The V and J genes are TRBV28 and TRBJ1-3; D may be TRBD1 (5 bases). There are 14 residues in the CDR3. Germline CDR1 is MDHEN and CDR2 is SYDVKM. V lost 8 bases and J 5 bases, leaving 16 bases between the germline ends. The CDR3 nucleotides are TGTGCCAGCTGCCACCGGGACGTGAGAAACACCATATATTTT. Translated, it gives CASCHRDVRNTIYF.

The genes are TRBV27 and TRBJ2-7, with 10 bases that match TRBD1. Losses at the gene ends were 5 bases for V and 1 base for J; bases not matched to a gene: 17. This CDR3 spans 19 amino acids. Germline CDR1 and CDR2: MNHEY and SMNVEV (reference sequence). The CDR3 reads CASSNLILSRTGGSYEQYF. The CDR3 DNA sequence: TGTGCCAGCAGTAATCTTATTCTCTCTCGGACAGGGGGATCCTACGAGCAGTACTTC.